This T cell receptor beta chain was captured by sequencing in a study of blood T cell repertoires in COVID-19. In the authors' methods: Amplification with reference gene primers provided the estimates of nucleated cell counts. Clones were sequenced by immunoSEQ multiplex PCR, and TCRdb holds only the in-frame ones, with some missing. Clone size and V and J calls were adopted from that table, with D and trimming inferred from the DNA. The sample includes over 55,000 clones, 85% of them seen just once. Germline V CDR1 and CDR2: SGHRS, YFSETQ. J lost 5 bases, V lost 0 bases, and 9 bases had no gene match. The CDR3 spans 16 residues.

This sequence was found in a man aged 50 to 60 with acute or convalescent COVID-19. Sequencing was carried out using peripheral blood. This rearrangement joins TRBV5-1 to TRBJ2-5; TRBD1 aligns across 8 bases. This chain's CDR3 is CASSLEGRGLMETQYF. The CDR3 DNA sequence: TGCGCCAGCAGCTTGGAGGGCAGGGGGCTAATGGAGACCCAGTACTTC.